These T cell receptor beta chains were read from a single sample in a study of T cells in Graves' hyperthyroidism and ophthalmopathy. Each CDR3 protein gets one entry after TCRdb re-called the multiplex PCR reads with MiXCR. Among about 50,000 distinct CDR3 sequences listed, around 48% were seen once. Source material: peripheral blood or thyroid tissue (not recorded which). The receptor set was obtained from a woman between 50 and 59 years old with Graves' hyperthyroidism. Each CDR3 is given with its conserved first and last residue. Fields, in order: V gene, clone size, D gene, J gene, CDR3 DNA, CDR3 protein. The D gene is left open where the match is weak. Clone size is stated in some rows and not others, as once, few, many or a class when expanded.

>TRBV4-1|-|TRBD1|TRBJ1-5
TGCGCCAGCAGCCAGGGAGGGACAGTTAATCGGCCCCAGCATTTT
CASSQGGTVNRPQHF
>TRBV5-1|many|-|TRBJ1-5
TGCGCCAGCAGCTGGGCCTTCGACGGTTCGAGATGGCCCCAGCATTTT
CASSWAFDGSRWPQHF
>TRBV19|many|TRBD2|TRBJ2-7
TGTGCCAGTAGTAGGTCCCGGGGACTAGCGGGAGGATCTCACGAGCAGTACTTC
CASSRSRGLAGGSHEQYF
>TRBV7-6|few|TRBD1|TRBJ2-6
TGTGCCAGCAGCTTAGGCCCGGGACAGGGCTCTGGGGCCAACGTCCTGACTTTC
CASSLGPGQGSGANVLTF
>TRBV2|-|TRBD2|TRBJ2-3
TGTGCCAGCAGGCCTCTAGCGGGAGAAGGGACAGATACGCAGTATTTT
CASRPLAGEGTDTQYF
>TRBV7-2|-|TRBD2|TRBJ2-2
TGTGCCAGCAGCGAGGGACTAGCTGGGCCCCTGTTTTTT
CASSEGLAGPLFF
>TRBV15|once|TRBD1|TRBJ1-2
TGTGCCACCAGCCTGACCGGGACAGGGTTTCATGGCTACACCTTC
CATSLTGTGFHGYTF
>TRBV29-1|-|-|TRBJ2-7
TGCAGCGTTGAACTCGGAGGGGACGAGCAGTACTTC
CSVELGGDEQYF
>TRBV7-6|many|-|TRBJ2-7
TGTGCCAGCAGCCTGCTCCAGGGTACCTACGAGCAGTACTTC
CASSLLQGTYEQYF
>TRBV7-9|many|-|TRBJ2-6
TGTGCCAGCAGCTTAGGCAGGCTACTCTCTGGGGCCAACGTCCTGACTTTC
CASSLGRLLSGANVLTF
>TRBV9|-|-|TRBJ1-1
TGTGCCAGCAGCGGGCGGGGGGCGCGAAACACTGAAGCTTTCTTT
CASSGRGARNTEAFF
>TRBV30|-|-|TRBJ2-3
TGTGCCTGGAGTTCCGACTGGGGAGACACGCAGTATTTT
CAWSSDWGDTQYF
>TRBV10-2|-|-|TRBJ1-1
TGCGCCAGCAGTGAGTCGGCCCAGCTTAACACTGAAGCTTTCTTT
CASSESAQLNTEAFF
>TRBV12-3/TRBV12-4|many|TRBD1|TRBJ1-5
TGTGCCAGCAGCATGACAGGGGTAGGAAGCAATCAGCCCCAGCATTTT
CASSMTGVGSNQPQHF
>TRBV2|-|TRBD1|TRBJ1-1
TGTGCCAGCAGTGAGGGGGACAGCCAACTGGCTTTCTTT
CASSEGDSQLAFF
>TRBV7-6|-|-|TRBJ2-7
TGCGCCAGCAGCCAAGGTATCACAGGGAGTTCCTACGAGCAGTACTTC
CASSQGITGSSYEQYF
>TRBV7-9|-|TRBD1|TRBJ1-2
TGTGCCAGCAGCTCCGGACAGGGCTCGGAAGGCTACACCTTC
CASSSGQGSEGYTF
>TRBV7-9|medium-sized|-|TRBJ1-5
TGTGCCAGCAGCGGTCCGATGAATCAGCCCCAGCATTTT
CASSGPMNQPQHF
>TRBV7-6|medium-sized|TRBD2|TRBJ2-5
TGTGCCAGCAGCTTATCCAGCGGGAGTCGGGAGACCCAGTACTTC
CASSLSSGSRETQYF
>TRBV4-1|many|TRBD1|TRBJ1-3
TGCGCCAGCAGCCAAAGGACAGGCGGAGGGGGAAACACCATATATTTT
CASSQRTGGGGNTIYF
>TRBV12-3/TRBV12-4|few|-|TRBJ2-1
TGTGCCAGCAGTTTGGAGTCGGCCTTCGGTAGCCAGTTCTTC
CASSLESAFGSQFF
>TRBV6-1|many|TRBD1|TRBJ1-4
TGTGCCAGCAGTCGGCAGGGGGCCGAAAAACTGTTTTTT
CASSRQGAEKLFF
>TRBV6-5|-|-|TRBJ2-5
TGTGCCAGCAGTTACTCAGGAGAGACCCAGTACTTC
CASSYSGETQYF
>TRBV5-1|many|-|TRBJ2-6
TGCGCCAGCAGCCGGGACTCTGGGGCCAACGTCCTGACTTTC
CASSRDSGANVLTF
>TRBV28|many|-|TRBJ1-1
TGTGCCAGCAGCCCGGGCCTGGAAGCTTTCTTT
CASSPGLEAFF
>TRBV7-6|-|TRBD1|TRBJ1-5
TGTGCCAGCAGGCAGCCCCCGGGACAGGGGAATCAGCCCCAGCATTTT
CASRQPPGQGNQPQHF
>TRBV7-8|-|-|TRBJ1-1
TGTGCCAGCAGTTCCCCCCGTCGGGTGAACACTGAAGCTTTCTTT
CASSSPRRVNTEAFF
>TRBV3-1|many|TRBD1|TRBJ1-5
TGTGCCAGCAGCCACCAGGGGGGCCCAAATCAGCCCCAGCATTTT
CASSHQGGPNQPQHF
>TRBV2|-|-|TRBJ1-1
TGTGCCAGCAGACGAAATCGGGGGGGGAGCCCTGAAGCTTTCTTT
CASRRNRGGSPEAFF
>TRBV10-3|many|TRBD2|TRBJ2-7
TGTGCCATCAGTGAGTCGATTTTACTCAAAAGCGGGAGTATAATCCACGAGCAGTACTTC
CAISESILLKSGSIIHEQYF
>TRBV6-4|-|-|TRBJ1-1
TGTGCCAGCAGTGACCCCGACGGGACTTACACTGAAGCTTTCTTT
CASSDPDGTYTEAFF
>TRBV5-1|many|TRBD1|TRBJ1-2
TGCGCCAGCAGCGTGGGACAGGGCGCGGGGGGCTACACCTTC
CASSVGQGAGGYTF
>TRBV7-8|-|TRBD1|TRBJ1-1
TGTGCCAGCAGCATCGGACAGGGACACCTGAACACTGAAGCCTTCTTT
CASSIGQGHLNTEAFF
>TRBV7-2|many|-|TRBJ1-5
TGTGCCAGCAGCTTAGAACCTTATAGCAATCAGCCCCAGCATTTT
CASSLEPYSNQPQHF
>TRBV25-1|-|-|TRBJ1-2
TGTGCCAGCAGTGCAAAACAGGGCTGGGGCCTCTATGGCTACACCTTC
CASSAKQGWGLYGYTF
>TRBV2|-|TRBD1|TRBJ1-2
TGTGCCAGCAGTGCTGTGGACAGGGCCTATGGCTACACCTTC
CASSAVDRAYGYTF
>TRBV7-8|many|-|TRBJ1-5
TGTGCCAGCAGCTTAGTGGTCAGTCATAGCAATCAGCCCCAGCATTTT
CASSLVVSHSNQPQHF
>TRBV5-1|many|-|TRBJ2-7
TGCGCCAGCAGCTCCCCGGCGACCTACGAGCAGTACTTC
CASSSPATYEQYF
>TRBV6-5|many|-|TRBJ2-6
TGTGCCAGCAGCAGAAGTGGGACCAGCTCTGGGGCCAACGTCCTGACTTTC
CASSRSGTSSGANVLTF
>TRBV14|-|TRBD1|TRBJ2-7
TGTGCCAGCAGCCCCCGGGACAGCCCCCACGAGCAGTACTTC
CASSPRDSPHEQYF
>TRBV24-1|-|-|TRBJ2-1
TGTGCCACCAGTGACCCAGGGGGACTATCAGGGGGTGAGCAGTTCTTC
CATSDPGGLSGGEQFF
>TRBV11-3|many|-|TRBJ2-5
TGTGCCAGCAGCCCGCATCCACAAGAGACCCAGTACTTC
CASSPHPQETQYF
>TRBV11-2|many|-|TRBJ1-2
TGTGCCAGCAGCTTGACAAGGACTAACTATGGCTACACCTTC
CASSLTRTNYGYTF
>TRBV28|-|-|TRBJ1-4
TGTGCCAGCAGTCCGCCCGAGGGGTATGAAAAACTGTTTTTT
CASSPPEGYEKLFF
>TRBV27|-|-|TRBJ1-6
TGTGCCAGCAGTTCGACGGGACCCCTCCACTTT
CASSSTGPLHF
>TRBV20-1|many|TRBD2|TRBJ2-3
TGCAGTGCTAGTCCCTCCTTAGCGGGAGGTGCAGATACGCAGTATTTT
CSASPSLAGGADTQYF
>TRBV5-1|-|TRBD1|TRBJ1-1
TGCGCCAGCAGGGAGCCGGGACAGTCGTTCGCTGAAGCTTTCTTT
CASREPGQSFAEAFF
>TRBV7-9|-|TRBD1|TRBJ2-7
TGTGCCAGCAGCCCCGGGACAGGGGGCAGGGACGAGCAGTACTTC
CASSPGTGGRDEQYF
>TRBV20-1|-|TRBD2|TRBJ2-3
TGCAGTGCTAGCCCGGGAGGGCCTGTAGATACGCAGTATTTT
CSASPGGPVDTQYF
>TRBV7-9|-|-|TRBJ1-5
TGTGCCAGCAGCTTAGCTTGGACAGATCAGCCCCAGCATTTT
CASSLAWTDQPQHF
>TRBV20-1|many|TRBD1|TRBJ1-6
TGCAGTGCTAGACGGACAGGGCCATTGTCACCCCTCCACTTT
CSARRTGPLSPLHF
>TRBV28|many|-|TRBJ2-7
TGTGCCAGCACCTACCGCGGACCTAGCTCCTACGAGCAGTACTTC
CASTYRGPSSYEQYF
>TRBV20-1|many|-|TRBJ2-7
TGCAGTGCTAGGAGCACCCCGGAGAGGACCTACGAGCAGTACTTC
CSARSTPERTYEQYF
>TRBV25-1|many|-|TRBJ2-7
TGTGCCAGCAGTGAATCGGACGGATTATTATCCTCCGAGCAGTACTTC
CASSESDGLLSSEQYF